This is a list of T cell receptor beta chains from one sample in a study of identical twins. MiXCR, run by TCRdb on the 5' RACE reads, gives a single entry per CDR3 protein. Of 500,000 or so distinct CDR3 sequences listed, roughly 13% are singletons. A further study also used this sample, focusing on yellow fever vaccine responses in identical twins.

The material sequenced was CD4+ T cells sorted from blood. These receptors all stem from a woman between 18 and 30 years old in good health. Each CDR3 is given with its conserved first and last residue. Fields, in order: V gene, clone size, D gene, J gene, CDR3 protein, CDR3 DNA. D genes are given only for firm matches. Size values are once, few and many counts, or a class for expanded clones, and some rows have none.

v_gene: TRBV6-1; abundance: few; d_gene: TRBD1; j_gene: TRBJ2-7; CDR3aa: CASRDFRDRVHYEQYF; CDR3nt: TGTGCCAGCAGGGACTTCCGGGACAGGGTGCACTACGAGCAGTACTTC
v_gene: TRBV20-1; abundance: few; d_gene: NA; j_gene: TRBJ1-6; CDR3aa: CSARDPGTRNSPLHF; CDR3nt: TGCAGTGCTAGAGATCCGGGCACCCGCAATTCACCCCTCCACTTT
v_gene: TRBV6-5; abundance: NA; d_gene: TRBD1; j_gene: TRBJ2-7; CDR3aa: CASSLVDRDYEQYF; CDR3nt: TGTGCCAGCAGTTTAGTGGACAGGGACTACGAGCAGTACTTC
v_gene: TRBV5-1; abundance: few; d_gene: TRBD1; j_gene: TRBJ2-3; CDR3aa: CASSFATGAADTQYF; CDR3nt: TGCGCCAGCAGCTTCGCGACAGGGGCGGCAGATACGCAGTATTTT
v_gene: TRBV20-1; abundance: few; d_gene: NA; j_gene: TRBJ2-3; CDR3aa: CSASNSPATQYF; CDR3nt: TGCAGTGCTAGTAACTCCCCGGCTACGCAGTATTTT
v_gene: TRBV10-3; abundance: NA; d_gene: TRBD1; j_gene: TRBJ2-5; CDR3aa: CAISEAGTGGGETQYF; CDR3nt: TGTGCCATCAGTGAGGCCGGGACAGGGGGCGGAGAGACCCAGTACTTC
v_gene: TRBV29-1; abundance: few; d_gene: NA; j_gene: TRBJ2-5; CDR3aa: CSVADIGETQYF; CDR3nt: TGCAGCGTCGCTGATATCGGCGAGACCCAGTACTTC
v_gene: TRBV20-1; abundance: few; d_gene: NA; j_gene: TRBJ2-2; CDR3aa: CSARGAANTGELFF; CDR3nt: TGCAGTGCTAGAGGGGCCGCGAACACCGGGGAGCTGTTTTTT
v_gene: TRBV4-3; abundance: few; d_gene: TRBD2; j_gene: TRBJ2-1; CDR3aa: CASSQDKGSGGGEQFF; CDR3nt: TGCGCCAGCAGCCAAGATAAAGGATCCGGGGGGGGTGAGCAGTTCTTC
v_gene: TRBV28; abundance: many; d_gene: TRBD2; j_gene: TRBJ2-7; CDR3aa: CASSLIGTSPKQYF; CDR3nt: TGTGCCAGCAGTTTAATTGGGACTAGTCCGAAGCAGTACTTC
v_gene: TRBV3-1; abundance: few; d_gene: NA; j_gene: TRBJ2-5; CDR3aa: CASSPGGGGSTQYF; CDR3nt: TGTGCCAGCAGCCCAGGAGGCGGTGGTTCGACCCAGTACTTC
v_gene: TRBV20-1; abundance: many; d_gene: NA; j_gene: TRBJ2-1; CDR3aa: CSATDQNEQFF; CDR3nt: TGCAGTGCCACGGACCAAAATGAGCAGTTCTTC